This is a list of T cell receptor beta chains from one sample in a study of prognosis after radiotherapy for stage I lung cancer. TCRdb analysed the multiplex PCR reads with MiXCR anew, one entry per CDR3 protein. This sample has fewer than 40,000 distinct CDR3 sequences, with about 34% found just once. Sample: PBMCs, taken before or after stereotactic body radiation therapy (not recorded which). The source of these receptors is a donor at least 50 years old with non-small cell lung cancer. The CDR3 runs from the conserved cysteine through the conserved F or W. The order of the fields is D gene, clone size, J gene, V gene, CDR3 DNA, CDR3 protein. A D gene is named only where the DNA matches it firmly. For some rows the clone size is stated as once, few or many, or as a class when expanded; others skip it.

- | - | TRBJ2-7 | TRBV28 | TGTGCCAGCAGTCCTCGTTACGAGCAGTACTTC | CASSPRYEQYF
- | many | TRBJ1-2 | TRBV28 | TGTGCCAGCAGTCCCCCGGGGTTCTACTATGGCTACACCTTC | CASSPPGFYYGYTF
TRBD1 | few | TRBJ1-2 | TRBV27 | TGTGCCAGCAGCCGACAGGGTACAAATGGCTACACCTTC | CASSRQGTNGYTF
TRBD2 | medium-sized | TRBJ2-7 | TRBV20-1 | TGCAGTGCTAGAGAGAGATTTGGTAGCGGGAGGAAAACCTACGAGCAGTACTTC | CSARERFGSGRKTYEQYF
TRBD1 | - | TRBJ1-2 | TRBV24-1 | TGTGCCACCCGGGGGACAGGGGGCGATTATTATGGCTACACCTTC | CATRGTGGDYYGYTF
- | many | TRBJ1-6 | TRBV5-6 | TGTGCCAGCAGCTTGGGGAGGGGGAATTCACCCCTCCACTTT | CASSLGRGNSPLHF
TRBD2 | - | TRBJ2-1 | TRBV6-9 | TGTGCCAGCAGTTACTCACTAGCGGGAATTCGGGATGAGCAGTTCTTC | CASSYSLAGIRDEQFF
- | many | TRBJ2-7 | TRBV19 | TGTGCCACCACCTGGATGTACGAGCAGTACTTC | CATTWMYEQYF
- | many | TRBJ1-3 | TRBV3-1 | TGTGCCAGCAGCCAGAGAAGGGAGCCCCGAAACACCATATATTTT | CASSQRREPRNTIYF
- | many | TRBJ2-1 | TRBV15 | TGTGCCACCAGCCCAGAGACGGCAGCCATTCACCACAATGAGCAGTTCTTC | CATSPETAAIHHNEQFF
- | many | TRBJ2-3 | TRBV19 | TGTGCCAGTACCGAGGGTTCTAGCACAGATACGCAGTATTTT | CASTEGSSTDTQYF
- | many | TRBJ2-5 | TRBV28 | TGTGCCAGCAGGGGGGGAGCATTAGAGACCCAGTACTTC | CASRGGALETQYF
- | many | TRBJ1-1 | TRBV18 | TGTGCCAGCTCACCACGGGGGCAGGGGTATATGAACACTGAAGCTTTCTTT | CASSPRGQGYMNTEAFF